Shown below are 14 T cell receptor beta chains from a single sample sequenced in a study of blood T cell repertoires in COVID-19. Only in-frame clones appear in the TCRdb table, and some are missing; sequencing was by immunoSEQ multiplex PCR. This sample has approximately 160,000 clones, with 80% to 85% found just once. The sequencing sample was made of peripheral blood. The receptors come from a woman aged 60-75 years with acute or convalescent COVID-19.

The chain links TRBV5-5 to TRBJ1-5; D is perhaps TRBD1 (6 bases). Trimming removed 5 bases from V and 0 bases from J, with 12 bases in between. CDR1 and CDR2 (germline): SGHKS, YYEKEE (reference sequence). This CDR3 has 15 residues. Here the CDR3 reads CASSSTGNSNQPQHF. CDR3 coding DNA: TGTGCCAGCAGTTCTACAGGGAATAGCAATCAGCCCCAGCATTTT. The complete variable domain, with remaining parts taken from reference TRBV5-5 and TRBJ1-5, reads DAGVTQSPTHLIKTRGQQVTLRCSPISGHKSVSWYQQVLGQGPQFIFQYYEKEERGRGNFPDRFSARQFPNYSSELNVNALLLGDSALYLCASSSTGNSNQPQHFGDGTRLSIL.

The chain couples TRBV4-3 to TRBJ1-1, with TRBD1 identical over 12 bases. The junction had 15 bases not matched to a gene; V was cut back by 3 bases and J by 7 bases. The CDR3 runs to 18 residues. CDR1 is LGHNA and CDR2 is YSLEER in the germline V gene. CDR3 protein: CASSQNPNGDRGLGEAFF. The CDR3 region has the DNA TGCGCCAGCAGCCAGAACCCCAACGGGGACAGGGGGCTAGGTGAAGCTTTCTTT.

The V call is TRBV14, the J call TRBJ2-3; the match to TRBD2 covers 7 bases. Losses at the gene ends were 0 bases for V and 3 bases for J; bases not matched to a gene: 6. The CDR3 totals 16 residues. CDR1 is SGHDN, CDR2 FVKESK, per germline. The CDR3 protein is CASSQDPGLVTDTQYF. DNA of the CDR3: TGTGCCAGCAGCCAAGATCCCGGACTAGTTACAGATACGCAGTATTTT.

For the CDR3, the DNA is TGTGCCAGCAGCTTCAGGGGTAAGGACTACAATGAGCAGTTCTTC. Translation: CASSFRGKDYNEQFF. The V and J genes are TRBV5-4 and TRBJ2-1, with D perhaps matching TRBD1 (6 bases). V dropped 2 bases and J dropped 3 bases, with 12 bases sitting between them. Germline assignment: CDR1 SGHNT and CDR2 YYREEE (reference sequence). The CDR3 covers 15 residues.

In DNA, the CDR3 is TGTGCCAGCAGCTTGAGAGGCAGGGCGGGAGGCTACACCTTC. As protein: CASSLRGRAGGYTF. This chain joins TRBV5-4 and TRBJ1-2; possibly TRBD1 for D (5 bases). V dropped 1 base and J dropped 8 bases, with 15 bases sitting between them. The CDR3 is 14 residues long. CDR1 is SGHNT, CDR2 YYREEE, per germline (reference sequence). Supplemented by reference TRBV5-4 and TRBJ1-2, the full variable domain reads ETGVTQSPTHLIKTRGQQVTLRCSSQSGHNTVSWYQQALGQGPQFIFQYYREEENGRGNFPPRFSGLQFPNYSSELNVNALELDDSALYLCASSLRGRAGGYTFGSGTRLTVV.

Written as DNA, the CDR3 is TGTGCCAGCAGTTCCAGGGTGGGCACTGAAGCTTTCTTT. Protein: CASSSRVGTEAFF. V is TRBV27 and J is TRBJ1-1; D might be TRBD1 (5 bases). This CDR3 contains 13 residues. Germline V CDR1 and CDR2: MNHEY, SMNVEV (reference sequence). V dropped 4 bases and J dropped 4 bases, with 10 bases sitting between them.

J is TRBJ2-1 and V is TRBV20-1, with TRBD2 matching 8 bases. The CDR3 covers 11 residues. With V trimmed by 6 bases and J by 15 bases, 10 bases remained unmatched. CDR1 is DFQATT, CDR2 SNEGSKA, per germline (reference sequence). Here the CDR3 reads CSAKEGLGPFF. The CDR3 DNA follows: TGCAGTGCCAAAGAGGGACTAGGTCCGTTCTTC.

The chain links TRBV21-1 to TRBJ1-4; the table gives TRBD1 as D, unverified against the DNA. TRBV21-1 is a recognized pseudogene. The CDR3 spans 17 residues. This CDR3 is CASSKGQGRRVGKKLFF. As DNA, the CDR3 is TGTGCCAGCAGCAAAGGACAGGGTCGGAGGGTCGGTAAAAAACTGTTTTTT.

This chain links TRBV5-1 with TRBJ2-5; TRBD1 aligns across 7 bases. This CDR3 is built from 15 residues. From germline, CDR1 is SGHRS and CDR2 YFSETQ. The J segment lost 1 base and the V segment lost 4 bases, leaving 7 bases of the junction unmatched. CDR3 coding DNA: TGCGCCAGCAGCCCGCCGACAGGGACCCAAGAGACCCAGTACTTC. Translated: CASSPPTGTQETQYF.

The chain couples TRBV15 to TRBJ2-3; 8 nucleotides align to TRBD2. The CDR3 runs to 17 residues. The germline gives CDR1 LNHNV, CDR2 YYDKDF (reference sequence). The ends lost 2 bases at V and 2 bases at J; junction bases unmatched: 9. The CDR3 is CATSRNAAGAYTDTQYF. In DNA form, the CDR3 reads TGTGCCACCAGCAGAAACGCAGCGGGGGCCTACACAGATACGCAGTATTTT. Variable domain in full (rest from reference TRBV15 and TRBJ2-3): DAMVIQNPRYQVTQFGKPVTLSCSQTLNHNVMYWYQQKSSQAPKLLFHYYDKDFNNEADTPDNFQSRRPNTSFCFLDIRSPGLGDTAMYLCATSRNAAGAYTDTQYFGPGTRLTVL.

The rearrangement joins TRBV4-1 to TRBJ1-5; 8 bases are shared with TRBD1. This CDR3 contains 15 residues. From germline, CDR1 is MGHRA and CDR2 YSYEKL. J lost 3 bases, V lost 1 base, and 2 bases had no gene match. The CDR3 bases are TGCGCCAGCAGCCAAGGGGACAGGATCAATCAGCCCCAGCATTTT. Its protein is CASSQGDRINQPQHF.

The CDR3 region is CAWRLGTGGKESNQPQHF. The CDR3, as DNA: TGTGCCTGGAGACTGGGGACAGGGGGAAAGGAAAGCAATCAGCCCCAGCATTTT. The chain recombines TRBV30 with TRBJ1-5, with 11 positions matching TRBD1. V shed 3 bases, J shed 1 base, and the junction held 11 bases outside the gene matches. This CDR3 is built from 18 residues. From germline, CDR1 is GTSNPN and CDR2 SVGIG (reference sequence).

The rearrangement uses TRBV28 and TRBJ1-6; 7 bases align to TRBD1. The CDR3 is 17 amino acids. Germline CDR1 is MDHEN and CDR2 is SYDVKM. After removal of 1 base from V and 7 bases from J, the junction contained 10 bases not matched to a gene. CDR3 in DNA: TGTGCCAGCAGTTTATTAGCGGGAGGGACAGAAAATTCACCCCTCCACTTT. This encodes CASSLLAGGTENSPLHF.

The V gene is TRBV5-4, the J gene TRBJ2-3, with 8 bases identical to TRBD2. Germline CDR1 and CDR2: SGHNT and YYREEE (reference sequence). J was trimmed by 8 bases and V by 0 bases; bases with no gene match: 17. CDR3 size: 18 residues. Written as DNA, the CDR3 is TGTGCCAGCAGCTTGGGTGGCGGCGGGGGGTACCGAATCGGTACGCAGTATTTT. This sequence encodes CASSLGGGGGYRIGTQYF.